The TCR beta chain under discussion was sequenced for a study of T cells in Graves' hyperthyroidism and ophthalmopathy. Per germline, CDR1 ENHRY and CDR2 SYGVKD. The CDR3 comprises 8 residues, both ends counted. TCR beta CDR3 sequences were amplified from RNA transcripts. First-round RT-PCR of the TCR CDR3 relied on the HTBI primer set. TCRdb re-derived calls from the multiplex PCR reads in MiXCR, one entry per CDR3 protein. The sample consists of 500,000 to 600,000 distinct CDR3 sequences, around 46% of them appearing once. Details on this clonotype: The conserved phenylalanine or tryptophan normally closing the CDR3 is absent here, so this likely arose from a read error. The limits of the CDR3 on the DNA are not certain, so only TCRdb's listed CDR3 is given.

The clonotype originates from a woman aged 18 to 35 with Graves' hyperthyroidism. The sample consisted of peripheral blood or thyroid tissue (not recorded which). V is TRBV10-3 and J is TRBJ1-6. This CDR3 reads CAISEWTS.